One and the same sample provided the 8 T cell receptor beta chains below, sequenced in a study of blood T cells in healthy people across ages (dated by TCRdb to about 2015). Library preparation used 5' RACE. The listed sequencing device is Illumina HiSeq 2500. The second PCR ran for about 7 to 11 cycles and used a J-beta primer mix along with a sample-barcoded 5' primer. The raw public reads went through TCRdb reprocessing: fastp at Q25, MiXCR clone calling, in-frame beta chains kept. A single entry per CDR3 protein holds the most common genes and DNA from its merged rows. The sample table contains approximately 490,000 distinct CDR3 sequences; only one count was recorded for around 24% of them. Jointly, the top ten make up just under 9% of the sample. These data also formed part of another study, on T cells of mothers and their children.

Specimen: blood. All receptors come from a boy younger than 18 in good health.

This clonotype occurred a few times. The chain uses TRBV30 and TRBJ2-3, with 7 positions matching TRBD2. J lost 4 bases, V lost 8 bases, and 9 bases had no gene match. The CDR3 is 13 residues long. Germline V gene data show CDR1 as GTSNPN and CDR2 as SVGIG (reference sequence). CDR3 residues: CAVTSPEADTQYF. The CDR3 DNA follows: TGTGCCGTGACTAGCCCGGAGGCAGATACGCAGTATTTT.

The J gene is TRBJ1-1, the V gene TRBV5-5; 7 bases line up with TRBD1. The CDR3 spans 16 residues. The V and J ends lost 4 bases and 3 bases, in that order; junction bases with no gene match: 12. Germline V gene data show CDR1 as SGHKS and CDR2 as YYEKEE (reference sequence). In nucleotides, the CDR3 is TGTGCCAGCAGCCTACTAGCAGGGGGAGGGTACACTGAAGCTTTCTTT. This encodes CASSLLAGGGYTEAFF.

This clonotype has more than one count but fewer than ten. The rearrangement uses TRBV4-1 and TRBJ2-5; 13 positions match TRBD2. The J call may not be correct, given that the DNA end is closer to TRBJ2-1. The CDR3 has 16 amino acids. From germline, CDR1 is MGHRA and CDR2 YSYEKL. The DNA of the CDR3 is TGCGCCAGCAGCCTTCGGACTAGCGGGAGTCGTTATGAGCAGTTCTTC. Protein sequence: CASSLRTSGSRYEQFF.

This clonotype was seen many times. The gene calls are TRBV5-1 and TRBJ2-7, with a possible D match to TRBD2 (6 bases). The ends were cut back, 4 bases at V and 6 bases at J, with 14 bases in the middle. The CDR3 covers 13 residues. In germline, CDR1 is SGHRS, CDR2 YFSETQ. This chain's CDR3 is CASSQMPGGEQYF. In DNA, the CDR3 is TGCGCCAGCAGCCAGATGCCCGGGGGCGAGCAGTACTTC.

This clonotype was detected a few times. The chain has TRBV20-1 and TRBJ2-1; D possibly uses TRBD1 or TRBD2 (6 bases each). The CDR3 is 15 residues long. V was shortened by 2 bases and J by 5 bases, with 16 bases between the two germline ends. Germline CDR1 and CDR2: DFQATT and SNEGSKA (reference sequence). CDR3 in amino acids: CSARMGRGTHNEQFF. CDR3 sequence (DNA): TGCAGTGCTAGAATGGGTCGGGGGACACACAATGAGCAGTTCTTC.

This clonotype was recorded once. V usage is TRBV4-3 and J usage is TRBJ2-3; D is unclear. The CDR3 consists of 14 residues. The V and J ends lost 3 bases and 6 bases respectively, with 13 bases between them. Germline V gives CDR1 LGHNA, CDR2 YSLEER. CDR3 nucleotide sequence: TGCGCCAGCAGCCAGAGCGCCTGGCGTGATACGCAGTATTTT. Amino acid sequence: CASSQSAWRDTQYF.

This clonotype was seen a handful of times. Its ends do not fully match the called genes, so a read error is possible. V usage is TRBV4-3 and J usage is TRBJ2-5; D possibly matches TRBD1 or TRBD2 (5 bases each). The CDR3 has 16 residues. The V gene's germline CDR1 is LGHNA and CDR2 YSLEER. The CDR3 loop is CASSQDQGRGFNEQLF. CDR3 sequence (DNA): TGCGCCAGCAGCCAAGATCAGGGACGCGGTTTCAATGAGCAGCTCTTC.

This clonotype was seen a few times. The V and J genes are TRBV20-1 and TRBJ2-5, with TRBD2 matching 12 bases. The DNA end is a closer match to TRBJ2-7, so the J assignment may be wrong. The CDR3 runs to 13 residues. Looked up from germline, CDR1 is DFQATT and CDR2 is SNEGSKA (reference sequence). CDR3 sequence reads: CSAWTSGIYEQYF. In DNA, the CDR3 is TGCAGTGCTTGGACTAGCGGGATATACGAGCAGTACTTC.